Described below is a single TCR beta chain sequence and its context. What it recognizes is unknown. The junction had 8 bases not matched to a gene; V was cut back by 4 bases and J by 8 bases. This CDR3 contains 15 residues. CDR1 SEHNR and CDR2 FQNEAQ come from the germline V gene (reference sequence). The sample originates from a study of T-cell memory formation after mild COVID-19. Study-level points and caveats: The CD4+ clones that contracted clustered mainly within CM and EM, and the CD8+ clones concentrated in EMRA. Among clones contracting day 15 to 85, CD4/CD8 was balanced, whereas later expanders leaned CD4+.

TCRdb re-derived calls from the 5' RACE reads in MiXCR, one entry per CDR3 protein. The sample shows about 180,000 distinct CDR3 sequences, 16% of them seen only once. Specimen: PBMCs or a T cell subset sorted from them (not recorded which). This sequence joins TRBV7-9 and TRBJ2-1; 10 positions agree with TRBD1. This sequence originates from an adult woman who had mild COVID-19 (a few samples of this study predate the infection). Cell type and time point are not known. The CDR3 DNA reads as TGTGCCAGCAGCTCGCCGGGACAGGGGTTGGATGAGCAGTTCTTC. Translated, it gives CASSSPGQGLDEQFF.